This T cell receptor beta chain was identified in a study of shared clonotypes between healthy human individuals. Study information: Researchers drew samples from a couple of women and three men aged 18 to 49.

Per the germline V gene, CDR1 is SGHVS and CDR2 is FNYEAQ. The CDR3 loop spans 18 amino acids. The V gene end was trimmed by 1 base and the J gene end by 2 bases; junction bases not matched to a gene: 12. This table comes from immunoSEQ multiplex PCR, and its TCRdb copy is limited to in-frame clones, with some not included. The table lists roughly 2.1 million clones, about 93% of them singletons. The table lists this clone with a count of one. Its antigen is not known. Positive CCR7 selection of CD45RO-negative cells yielded the naive CD8 cells, and terminally differentiated effector memory CD45RA+ cells were excluded. Study-level findings and limits: Roughly 5% of naive CD4 clonotypes were common to a handful of donors. Only blood was sampled; tissue repertoires likely differ. Researchers found naive subsets generally carried larger estimated richness than memory subsets.

Sample: naive CD8+ T cells from PBMCs. The genes are TRBV7-6 and TRBJ1-1; 8 bases map to TRBD1. This TCR came from a man younger than 30 in good health. Some clones in this sample may be carry-over from other donors' samples. The CDR3: CASSLEDREPPGNTEAFF. The CDR3, as DNA: TGTGCCAGCAGCTTAGAGGACAGGGAACCCCCCGGAAACACTGAAGCTTTCTTT.